The clone carrying this T cell receptor (beta chain) has at least ten counts. The data are from a study of T cells in Graves' hyperthyroidism and ophthalmopathy. Amplified TCR beta CDR3 regions derived from RNA transcripts. Researchers ran a first-round RT-PCR on the TCR CDR3 using the HTBI primer set. TCRdb itself ran the multiplex PCR reads through MiXCR, one entry per CDR3 protein. The data show some 460,000 distinct CDR3 sequences, around 14% seen once. The material sequenced was blood. The receptor comes from a woman between 18 and 30 years old with Graves' hyperthyroidism.

The CDR3 nucleotides read TGTGCCAGCAGCCCCGGGGGGCGGACTGAAGCTTTCTTT. Amino acid sequence: CASSPGGRTEAFF. The chain has TRBV3-1 and TRBJ1-1, with a weak D call TRBD1 (6 bases). V was shortened by 4 bases and J by 5 bases, with 11 bases between the two germline ends. Germline V CDR1 and CDR2: LGHDT, YNNKEL (reference sequence). CDR3 length equals 13 residues.